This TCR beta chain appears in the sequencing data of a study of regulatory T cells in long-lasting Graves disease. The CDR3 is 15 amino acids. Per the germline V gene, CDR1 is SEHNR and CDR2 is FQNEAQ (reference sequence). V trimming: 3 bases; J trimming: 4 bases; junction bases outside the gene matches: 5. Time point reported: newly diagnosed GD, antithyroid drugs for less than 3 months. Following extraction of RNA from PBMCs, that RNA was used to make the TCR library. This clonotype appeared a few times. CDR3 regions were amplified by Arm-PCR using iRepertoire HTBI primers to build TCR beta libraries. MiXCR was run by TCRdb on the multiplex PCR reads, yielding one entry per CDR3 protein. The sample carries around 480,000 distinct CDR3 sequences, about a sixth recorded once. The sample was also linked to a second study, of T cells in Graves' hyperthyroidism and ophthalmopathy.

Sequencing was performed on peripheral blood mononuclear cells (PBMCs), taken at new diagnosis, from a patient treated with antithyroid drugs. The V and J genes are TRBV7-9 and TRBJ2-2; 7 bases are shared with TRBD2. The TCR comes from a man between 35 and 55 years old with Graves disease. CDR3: CASSFSGGATGELFF. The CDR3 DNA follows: TGTGCCAGCAGCTTTTCGGGGGGAGCCACCGGGGAGCTGTTTTTT.